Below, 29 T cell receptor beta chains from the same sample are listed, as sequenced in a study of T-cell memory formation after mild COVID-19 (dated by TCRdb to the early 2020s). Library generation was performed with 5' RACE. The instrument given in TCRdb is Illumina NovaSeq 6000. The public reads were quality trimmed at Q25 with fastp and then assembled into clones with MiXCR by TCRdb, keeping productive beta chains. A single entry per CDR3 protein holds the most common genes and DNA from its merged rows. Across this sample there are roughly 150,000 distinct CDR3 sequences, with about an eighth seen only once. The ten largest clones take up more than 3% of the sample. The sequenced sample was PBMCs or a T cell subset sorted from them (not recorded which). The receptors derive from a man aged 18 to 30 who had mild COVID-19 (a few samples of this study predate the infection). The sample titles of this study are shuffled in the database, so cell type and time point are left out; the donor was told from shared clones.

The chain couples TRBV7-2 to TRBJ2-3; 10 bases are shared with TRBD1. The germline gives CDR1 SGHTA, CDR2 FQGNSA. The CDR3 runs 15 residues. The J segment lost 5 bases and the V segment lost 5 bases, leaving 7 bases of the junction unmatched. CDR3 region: CASSLRTGGGDTQYF. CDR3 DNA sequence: TGTGCCAGCAGCCTACGGACAGGGGGAGGAGATACGCAGTATTTT. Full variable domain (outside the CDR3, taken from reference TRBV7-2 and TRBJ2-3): GAGVSQSPSNKVTEKGKDVELRCDPISGHTALYWYRQSLGQGLEFLIYFQGNSAPDKSGLPSDRFSAERTGGSVSTLTIQRTQQEDSAVYLCASSLRTGGGDTQYFGPGTRLTVL.

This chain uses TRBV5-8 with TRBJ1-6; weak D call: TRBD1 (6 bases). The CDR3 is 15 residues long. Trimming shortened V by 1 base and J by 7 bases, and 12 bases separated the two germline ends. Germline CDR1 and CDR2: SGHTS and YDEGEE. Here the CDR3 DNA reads TGTGCCAGCAGCTTGAGAGGGGGACAAAATTCACCCCTCCACTTT. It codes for CASSLRGGQNSPLHF.

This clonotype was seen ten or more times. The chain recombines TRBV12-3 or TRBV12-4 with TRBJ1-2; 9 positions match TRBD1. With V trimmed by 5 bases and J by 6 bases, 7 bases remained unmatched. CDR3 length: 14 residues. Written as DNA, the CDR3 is TGTGCCAGCAGTCCGCGACAGGGGGGGCATGGCTACACCTTC. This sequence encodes CASSPRQGGHGYTF.

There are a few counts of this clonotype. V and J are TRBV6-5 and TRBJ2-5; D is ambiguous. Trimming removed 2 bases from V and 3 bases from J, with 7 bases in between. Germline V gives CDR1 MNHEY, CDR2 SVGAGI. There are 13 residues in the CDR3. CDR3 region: CASSYGREETQYF. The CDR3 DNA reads TGTGCCAGCAGTTACGGCAGAGAAGAGACCCAGTACTTC.

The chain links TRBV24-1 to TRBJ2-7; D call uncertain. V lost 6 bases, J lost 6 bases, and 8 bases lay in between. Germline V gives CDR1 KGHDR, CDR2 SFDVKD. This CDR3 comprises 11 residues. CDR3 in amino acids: CATSLSFEQYV. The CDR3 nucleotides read TGTGCCACCAGTTTATCGTTCGAGCAGTACGTC.

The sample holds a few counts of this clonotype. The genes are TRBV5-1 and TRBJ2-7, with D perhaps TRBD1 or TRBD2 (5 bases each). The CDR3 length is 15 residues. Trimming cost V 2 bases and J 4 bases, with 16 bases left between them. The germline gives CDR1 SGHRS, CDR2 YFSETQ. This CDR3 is CASSLDPGPLYEQYF. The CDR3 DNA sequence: TGCGCCAGCAGCTTAGATCCGGGGCCCCTTTACGAGCAGTACTTC.

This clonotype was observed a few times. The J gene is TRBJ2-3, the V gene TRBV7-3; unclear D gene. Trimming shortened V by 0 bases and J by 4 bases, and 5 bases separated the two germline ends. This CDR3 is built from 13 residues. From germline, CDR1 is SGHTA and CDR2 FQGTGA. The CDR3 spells CASSLTLADTQYF. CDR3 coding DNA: TGTGCCAGCAGCTTAACTCTAGCAGATACGCAGTATTTT.

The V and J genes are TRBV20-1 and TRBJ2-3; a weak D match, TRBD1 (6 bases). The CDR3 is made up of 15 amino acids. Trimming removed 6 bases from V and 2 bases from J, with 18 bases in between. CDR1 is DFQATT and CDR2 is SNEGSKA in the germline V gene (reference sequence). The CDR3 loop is CSANRFGGPTDTQYF. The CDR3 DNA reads TGCAGTGCCAACCGGTTTGGGGGCCCCACAGATACGCAGTATTTT.

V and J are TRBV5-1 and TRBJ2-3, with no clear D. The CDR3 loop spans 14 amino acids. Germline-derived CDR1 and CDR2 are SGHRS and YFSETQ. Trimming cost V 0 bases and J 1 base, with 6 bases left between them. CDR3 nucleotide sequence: TGCGCCAGCAGCTTGGAGGGCCGCACAGATACGCAGTATTTT. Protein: CASSLEGRTDTQYF. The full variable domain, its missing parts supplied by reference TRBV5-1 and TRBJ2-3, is KAGVTQTPRYLIKTRGQQVTLSCSPISGHRSVSWYQQTPGQGLQFLFEYFSETQRNKGNFPGRFSGRQFSNSRSEMNVSTLELGDSALYLCASSLEGRTDTQYFGPGTRLTVL.

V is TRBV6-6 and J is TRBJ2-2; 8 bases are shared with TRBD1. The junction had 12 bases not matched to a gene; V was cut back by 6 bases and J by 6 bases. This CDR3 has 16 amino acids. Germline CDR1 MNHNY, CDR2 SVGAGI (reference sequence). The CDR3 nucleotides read TGTGCCAGCAGCCAATCCAGGGGGCTATCGGCCGGGGAGCTGTTTTTT. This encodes CASSQSRGLSAGELFF.

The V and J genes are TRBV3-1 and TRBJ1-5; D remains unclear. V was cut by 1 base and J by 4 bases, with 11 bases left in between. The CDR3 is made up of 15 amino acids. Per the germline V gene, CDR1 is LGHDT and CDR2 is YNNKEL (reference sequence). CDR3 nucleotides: TGTGCCAGCAGCCAAGGGGCACAGATGAATCAGCCCCAGCATTTT. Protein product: CASSQGAQMNQPQHF.

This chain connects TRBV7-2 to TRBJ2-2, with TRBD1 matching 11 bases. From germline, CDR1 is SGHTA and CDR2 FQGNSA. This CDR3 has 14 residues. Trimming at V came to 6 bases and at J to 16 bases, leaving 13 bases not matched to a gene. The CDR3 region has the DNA TGTGCCAGCAGAATCAAACGGACAGGGGGCTTTACGTTTTTT. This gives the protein CASRIKRTGGFTFF.

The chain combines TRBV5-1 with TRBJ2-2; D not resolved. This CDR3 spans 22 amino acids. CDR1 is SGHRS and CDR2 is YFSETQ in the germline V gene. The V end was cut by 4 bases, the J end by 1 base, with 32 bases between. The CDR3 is CASSKRRVGVHPDQMNTGELFF. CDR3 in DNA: TGCGCCAGCAGCAAACGCCGGGTCGGAGTCCACCCAGATCAGATGAACACCGGGGAGCTGTTTTTT. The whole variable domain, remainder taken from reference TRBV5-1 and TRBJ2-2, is KAGVTQTPRYLIKTRGQQVTLSCSPISGHRSVSWYQQTPGQGLQFLFEYFSETQRNKGNFPGRFSGRQFSNSRSEMNVSTLELGDSALYLCASSKRRVGVHPDQMNTGELFFGEGSRLTVL.

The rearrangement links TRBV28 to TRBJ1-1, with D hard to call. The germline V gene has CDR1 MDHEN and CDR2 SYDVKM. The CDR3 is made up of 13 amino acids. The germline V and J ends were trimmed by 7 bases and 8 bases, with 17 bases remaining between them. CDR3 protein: CASTYSLLTEAFF. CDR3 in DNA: TGTGCCAGCACGTACAGCTTATTGACGGAAGCTTTCTTT.

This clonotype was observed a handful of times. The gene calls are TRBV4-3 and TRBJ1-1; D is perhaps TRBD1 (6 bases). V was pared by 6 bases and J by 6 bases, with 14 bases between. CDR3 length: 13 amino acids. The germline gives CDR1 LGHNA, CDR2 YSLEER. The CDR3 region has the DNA TGCGCCAGCAGTCTAGAAGGGGGAGCTGAAGCTTTCTTT. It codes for CASSLEGGAEAFF.

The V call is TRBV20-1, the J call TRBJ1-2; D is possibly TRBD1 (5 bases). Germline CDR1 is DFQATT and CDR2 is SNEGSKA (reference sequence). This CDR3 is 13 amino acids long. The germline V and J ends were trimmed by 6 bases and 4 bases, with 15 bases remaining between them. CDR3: CSATGQGVYGYTF. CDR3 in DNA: TGCAGTGCAACTGGCCAGGGTGTCTATGGCTACACCTTC.

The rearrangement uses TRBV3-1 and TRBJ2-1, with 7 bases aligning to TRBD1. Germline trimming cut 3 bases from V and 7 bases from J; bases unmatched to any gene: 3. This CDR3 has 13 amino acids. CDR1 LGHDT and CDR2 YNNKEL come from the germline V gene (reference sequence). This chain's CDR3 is CASSQRGLNEQFF. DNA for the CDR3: TGTGCCAGCAGCCAGAGGGGGCTAAATGAGCAGTTCTTC.

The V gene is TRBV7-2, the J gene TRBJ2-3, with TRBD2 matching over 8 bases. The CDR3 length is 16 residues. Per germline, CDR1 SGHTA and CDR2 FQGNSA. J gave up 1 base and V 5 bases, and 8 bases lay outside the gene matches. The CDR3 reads CASSHRGGAGTDTQYF. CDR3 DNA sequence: TGTGCCAGCAGCCACCGGGGGGGGGCTGGCACAGATACGCAGTATTTT.

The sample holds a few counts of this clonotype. CDR3 sequence (DNA): TGTGCCAGCAGCCGCCAGGGGGTCACTGAAGCTTTCTTT. Translated, it gives CASSRQGVTEAFF. The V and J genes are TRBV6-2 or TRBV6-3 and TRBJ1-1; 7 bases match TRBD1. From germline, CDR1 is MNHEY and CDR2 SVGEGT. The CDR3 is 13 residues long. V gave up 6 bases and J gave up 4 bases; unmatched junction bases: 5.

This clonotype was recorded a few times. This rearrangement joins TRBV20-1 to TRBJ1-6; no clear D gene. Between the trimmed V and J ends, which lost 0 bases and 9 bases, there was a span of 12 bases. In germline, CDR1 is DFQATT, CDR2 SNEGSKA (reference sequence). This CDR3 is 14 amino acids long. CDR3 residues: CSARDGGGRSPLHF. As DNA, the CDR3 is TGCAGTGCTAGAGATGGAGGAGGGCGTTCACCCCTCCACTTT.

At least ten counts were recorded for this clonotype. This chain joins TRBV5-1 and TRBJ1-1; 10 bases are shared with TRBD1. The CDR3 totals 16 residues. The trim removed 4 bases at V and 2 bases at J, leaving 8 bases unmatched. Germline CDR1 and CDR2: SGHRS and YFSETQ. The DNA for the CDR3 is TGCGCCAGCAGCGAAGACAGGGGGCTAATTAACACTGAAGCTTTCTTT. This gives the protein CASSEDRGLINTEAFF.

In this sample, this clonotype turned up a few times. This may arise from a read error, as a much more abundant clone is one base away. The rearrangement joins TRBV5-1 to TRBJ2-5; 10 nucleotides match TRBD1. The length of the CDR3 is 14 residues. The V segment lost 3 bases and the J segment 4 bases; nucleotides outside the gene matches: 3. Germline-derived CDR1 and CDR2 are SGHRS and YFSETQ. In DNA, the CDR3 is TGCGCCAGCAGCTCGGGACAGGGGATAGAGACCCAGTACTTC. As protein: CASSSGQGIETQYF.

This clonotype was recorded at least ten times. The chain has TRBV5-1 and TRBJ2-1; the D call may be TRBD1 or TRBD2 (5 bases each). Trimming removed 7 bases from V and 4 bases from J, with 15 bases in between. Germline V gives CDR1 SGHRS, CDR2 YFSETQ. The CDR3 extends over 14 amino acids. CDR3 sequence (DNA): TGCGCCAGCGGCCGGGACCGACAGTACAATGAGCAGTTCTTC. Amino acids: CASGRDRQYNEQFF.

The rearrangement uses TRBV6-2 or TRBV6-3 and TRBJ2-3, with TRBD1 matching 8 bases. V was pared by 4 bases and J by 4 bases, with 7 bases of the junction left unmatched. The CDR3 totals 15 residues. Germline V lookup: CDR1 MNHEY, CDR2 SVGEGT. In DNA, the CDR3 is TGTGCCAGCAGTTCATTACCACAGGGGGCAGATACGCAGTATTTT. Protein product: CASSSLPQGADTQYF.

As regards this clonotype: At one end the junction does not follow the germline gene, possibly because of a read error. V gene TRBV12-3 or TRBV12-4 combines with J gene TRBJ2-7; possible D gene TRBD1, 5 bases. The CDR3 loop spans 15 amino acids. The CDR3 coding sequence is TGTGCCAGCAGTTTTGGTAGGGGAATATCCTCCGAGCAGTACTTC. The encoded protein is CASSFGRGISSEQYF.

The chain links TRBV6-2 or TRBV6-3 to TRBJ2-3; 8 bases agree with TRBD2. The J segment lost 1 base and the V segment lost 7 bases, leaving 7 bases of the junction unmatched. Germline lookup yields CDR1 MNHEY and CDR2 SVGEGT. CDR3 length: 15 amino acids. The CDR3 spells CASTDAGLGTDTQYF. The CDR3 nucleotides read TGTGCCAGCACCGACGCGGGACTAGGCACAGATACGCAGTATTTT.

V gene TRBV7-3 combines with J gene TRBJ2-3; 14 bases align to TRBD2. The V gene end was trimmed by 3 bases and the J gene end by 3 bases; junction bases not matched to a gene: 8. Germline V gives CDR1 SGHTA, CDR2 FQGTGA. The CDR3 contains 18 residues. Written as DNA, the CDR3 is TGTGCCAGCAGCTTCAGTGGGGGGACTAGCGGGGGAACAGATACGCAGTATTTT. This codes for CASSFSGGTSGGTDTQYF.

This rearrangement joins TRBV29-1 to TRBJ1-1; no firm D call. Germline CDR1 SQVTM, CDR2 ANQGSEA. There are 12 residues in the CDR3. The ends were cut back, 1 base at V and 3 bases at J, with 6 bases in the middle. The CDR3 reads CSVEGPYTEAFF. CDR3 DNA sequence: TGCAGCGTTGAAGGCCCATACACTGAAGCTTTCTTT.

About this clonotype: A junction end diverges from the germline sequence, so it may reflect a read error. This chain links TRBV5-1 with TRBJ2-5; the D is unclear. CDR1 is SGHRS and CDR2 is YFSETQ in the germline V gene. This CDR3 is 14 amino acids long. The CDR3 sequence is CASSWWIGQGTQYF. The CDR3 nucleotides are TGCGCCAGCAGCTGGTGGATAGGTCAAGGGACCCAGTACTTC.